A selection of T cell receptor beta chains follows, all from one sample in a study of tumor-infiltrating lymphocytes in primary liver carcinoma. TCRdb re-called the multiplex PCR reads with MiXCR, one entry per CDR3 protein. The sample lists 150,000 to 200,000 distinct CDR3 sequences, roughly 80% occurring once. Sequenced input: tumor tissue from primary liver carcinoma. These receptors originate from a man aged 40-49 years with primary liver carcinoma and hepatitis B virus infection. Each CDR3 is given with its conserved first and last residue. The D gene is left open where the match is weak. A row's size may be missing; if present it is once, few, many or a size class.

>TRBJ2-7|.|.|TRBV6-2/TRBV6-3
CSSSYHTRGYEQYF
TGTTCCAGCAGTTACCACACACGGGGCTACGAGCAGTATTTC
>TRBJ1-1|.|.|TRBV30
CACPPDTEAVF
TGTGCCTGCCCCCCCGACACTGAAGCTGTCTTT
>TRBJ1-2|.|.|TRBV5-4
CDSSLGSNSGGYTF
TGTGACAGCAGCTTGGGATCTAATTCGGGAGGCTACACCTTC
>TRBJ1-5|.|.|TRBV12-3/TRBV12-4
CDSTRGTAINQPQHF
TGTGACAGTACGCGGGGTACCGCAATAAATCAGCCCCAGCATTTT
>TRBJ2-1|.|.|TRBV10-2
CANSESTWGQGF
TGCGCCAACAGTGAGTCGACTTGGGGTCAGGGCTTC
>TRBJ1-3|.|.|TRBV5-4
CASSLASSGNAINF
TGTGCCAGCAGCCTGGCGTCCTCTGGAAACGCCATAAATTTT
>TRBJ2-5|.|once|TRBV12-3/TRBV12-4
CASSFSPGLKETPYF
TGTGCCAGCAGTTTTTCTCCGGGGTTAAAAGAGACCCCGTACTTC
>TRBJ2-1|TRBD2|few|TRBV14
CASSSVAGWVNSEQFF
TGTGCCAGCAGTTCCGTAGCGGGATGGGTAAACAGTGAACAGTTCTTC
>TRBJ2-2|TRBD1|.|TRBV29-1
CSVDGQGYTGELLF
TGCAGTGTTGATGGACAGGGGTACACCGGGGAGCTGTTATTT
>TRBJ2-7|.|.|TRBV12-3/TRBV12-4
CASTSGVSESYEQYF
TGTGCCAGCACTTCAGGTGTGAGTGAGTCCTACGAGCAGTACTTC
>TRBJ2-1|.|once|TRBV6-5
CTSSYQTSFNEQLF
TGTACGAGCAGTTACCAGACTAGTTTTAATGAGCAGTTATTC
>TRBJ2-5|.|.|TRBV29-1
CSVEDMETEYF
TGCAGCGTTGAAGATATGGAGACCGAGTATTTC
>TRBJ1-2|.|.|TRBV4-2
CTSSQGARSPYGYTF
TGTACCAGTAGCCAAGGCGCCAGGAGCCCCTATGGCTACACCTTC
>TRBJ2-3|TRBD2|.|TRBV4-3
CASSQGSSGTTDTQYF
TGCGCCAGCAGCCAGGGGAGTAGCGGGACCACAGATACGCAGTACTTT
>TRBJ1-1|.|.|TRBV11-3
CASSTDLDTGAFF
TGTGCCAGCAGCACAGATTTGGACACTGGAGCTTTCTTT
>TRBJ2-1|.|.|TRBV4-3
CASSGPCNEQFF
TGCGCCAGCAGTGGCCCCTGCAATGAGCAGTTCTTT
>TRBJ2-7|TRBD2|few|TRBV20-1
CSASPGLGDHEQYF
TGCAGTGCTAGTCCGGGACTAGGGGACCACGAGCAGTACTTC
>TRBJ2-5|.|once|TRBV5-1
CASSWGQAGSQESQYF
TGCGCCAGCAGCTGGGGACAAGCGGGAAGTCAAGAGAGCCAGTACTTC
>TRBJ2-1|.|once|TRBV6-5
CASSPILSGRPGEQFF
TGTGCCAGCAGTCCTATTCTATCGGGACGCCCTGGTGAGCAGTTCTTC
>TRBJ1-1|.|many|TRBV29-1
CSVHQAQGGSEAFF
TGCAGCGTCCACCAAGCTCAGGGAGGTAGTGAAGCTTTCTTT